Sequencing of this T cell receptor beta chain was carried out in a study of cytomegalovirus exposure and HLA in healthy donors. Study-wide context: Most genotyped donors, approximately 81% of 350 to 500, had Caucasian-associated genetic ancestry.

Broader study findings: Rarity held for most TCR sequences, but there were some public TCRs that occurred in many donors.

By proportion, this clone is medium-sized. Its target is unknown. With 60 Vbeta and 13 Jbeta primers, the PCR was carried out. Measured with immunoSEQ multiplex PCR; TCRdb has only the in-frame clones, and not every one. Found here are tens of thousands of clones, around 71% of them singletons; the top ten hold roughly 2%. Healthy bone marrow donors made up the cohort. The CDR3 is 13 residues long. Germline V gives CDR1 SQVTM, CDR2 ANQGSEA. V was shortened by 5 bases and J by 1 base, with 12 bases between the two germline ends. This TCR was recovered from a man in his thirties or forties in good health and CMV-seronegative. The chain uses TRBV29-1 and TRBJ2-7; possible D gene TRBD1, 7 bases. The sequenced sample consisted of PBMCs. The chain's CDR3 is CSVPGGNSYEQYF. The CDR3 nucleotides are TGCAGCGTTCCAGGGGGGAATTCCTACGAGCAGTACTTC.